These 14 T cell receptor beta chains were sequenced from one sample in a study of T cell changes during pregnancy in multiple sclerosis. Measured with immunoSEQ multiplex PCR; TCRdb has only the in-frame clones, and not every one. Among around 40,000 clones listed, roughly 90% were seen once. The sequenced sample was CD4+ T cells from peripheral blood mononuclear cells, obtained in the second trimester of pregnancy. Source of these receptors: a female donor with multiple sclerosis, enrolled in a pregnancy study.

The chain couples TRBV18 to TRBJ2-5, with a possible D match to TRBD1 (5 bases). Germline CDR1 and CDR2: KGHSH and LQKENI. The CDR3 sequence is 15 residues long. Trimming shortened V by 3 bases and J by 1 base, and 12 bases separated the two germline ends. The DNA of the CDR3 is TGTGCCAGCTCACCCAATGGGGCGGCCCAAGAGACCCAGTACTTC. This translates into CASSPNGAAQETQYF.

The rearrangement links TRBV6-4 to TRBJ2-7, with D maybe TRBD2 (6 bases). The CDR3 totals 14 residues. The germline V and J ends were trimmed by 10 bases and 3 bases, with 19 bases remaining between them. The germline V gene encodes CDR1 MRHNA and CDR2 SNTAGT. This CDR3 reads CATSLGEEFYEQYF. For the CDR3, the DNA is TGTGCCACCTCCTTAGGGGAGGAGTTCTACGAGCAGTACTTC.

The chain employs TRBV29-1 and TRBJ2-3, with 8 bases aligning to TRBD2. The ends lost 3 bases at V and 1 base at J; junction bases unmatched: 3. The CDR3 has 14 amino acids. Germline V gene data show CDR1 as SQVTM and CDR2 as ANQGSEA. CDR3 nucleotide sequence: TGCAGCGTTGAGGCCGGGGGGGGCACAGATACGCAGTATTTT. Its translation: CSVEAGGGTDTQYF.

This sequence joins TRBV7-6 and TRBJ1-1; a weak D match, TRBD1 (5 bases). There are 13 residues in the CDR3. Germline V gene data show CDR1 as SGHVS and CDR2 as FNYEAQ. Trimming removed 2 bases at V and 1 base at J, with 5 bases between. The CDR3 sequence: CASSLQGNTEAFF. As DNA, the CDR3 is TGTGCCAGCAGCTTACAGGGGAACACTGAAGCTTTCTTT. Full variable domain (missing parts from reference TRBV7-6 and TRBJ1-1): GAGVSQSPRYKVTKRGQDVALRCDPISGHVSLYWYRQALGQGPEFLTYFNYEAQQDKSGLPNDRFSAERPEGSISTLTIQRTEQRDSAMYRCASSLQGNTEAFFGQGTRLTVV.

The chain couples TRBV5-1 to TRBJ2-5; no reliable D call. CDR1 SGHRS and CDR2 YFSETQ come from the germline V gene. V was cut by 6 bases and J by 5 bases, with 8 bases left in between. CDR3 length equals 11 residues. CDR3 sequence reads: CASMSGETQYF. In nucleotides, the CDR3 is TGCGCCAGCATGTCCGGGGAGACCCAGTACTTC.

This CDR3 is CASSGPPGQGSSNSYEQYF. The DNA for the CDR3 is TGCGCCAGCAGTGGCCCACCGGGACAGGGTTCCTCTAATTCCTACGAGCAGTACTTC. The chain uses TRBV10-2 and TRBJ2-7; 9 nucleotides line up with TRBD1. Trimming at V came to 4 bases and at J to 1 base, leaving 17 bases not matched to a gene. This CDR3 has 19 residues. Germline-derived CDR1 and CDR2 are WSHSY and SAAADI.

The J gene is TRBJ1-1, the V gene TRBV5-1; D is possibly TRBD1 (6 bases). The CDR3 contains 17 residues. Germline lookup yields CDR1 SGHRS and CDR2 YFSETQ. Trimming left V 0 bases short and J 5 bases short, with 20 bases between. CDR3 bases: TGCGCCAGCAGCTTGGCCTGGTCGAGCCTTAGGGGGACTGAAGCTTTCTTT. Translated, it gives CASSLAWSSLRGTEAFF.

The chain links TRBV18 to TRBJ1-2; 8 bases agree with TRBD1. Per germline, CDR1 KGHSH and CDR2 LQKENI. The CDR3 has 15 amino acids. Trimming took 2 bases from V and 4 from J; bases not matched to a gene: 6. CDR3 protein: CASSPMGQDLYGYTF. The CDR3 DNA is TGTGCCAGCTCACCAATGGGACAGGACCTCTATGGCTACACCTTC.

The rearrangement links TRBV11-1 to TRBJ2-2, with 8 bases matching TRBD1. CDR3 length equals 14 residues. Germline V gene lookup returns CDR1 SGHAT and CDR2 FQDESV (reference sequence). The J segment lost 4 bases and the V segment lost 2 bases, leaving 0 bases of the junction unmatched. CDR3: CASSLQGATGELFF. CDR3 bases: TGTGCCAGCAGCTTACAGGGGGCCACCGGGGAGCTGTTTTTT. The whole variable domain, filled in from reference TRBV11-1 and TRBJ2-2, reads EAEVAQSPRYKITEKSQAVAFWCDPISGHATLYWYRQILGQGPELLVQFQDESVVDDSQLPKDRFSAERLKGVDSTLKIQPAELGDSAMYLCASSLQGATGELFFGEGSRLTVL.

This chain uses TRBV5-6 with TRBJ2-1, with a possible D match to TRBD2 (5 bases). The CDR3 extends over 15 amino acids. Germline assignment: CDR1 SGHDT and CDR2 YYEEEE. Trimming pared 4 bases from V and 0 bases from J, leaving 11 bases between. The CDR3 protein is CASSGSLDSYNEQFF. CDR3 bases: TGTGCCAGCAGCGGGAGTCTGGACTCCTACAATGAGCAGTTCTTC.

DNA for the CDR3: TGTGCCAGCAGTGGACAGGGGGTCTCCGGGGAGCTGTTTTTT. The encoded protein is CASSGQGVSGELFF. The rearrangement uses TRBV7-3 and TRBJ2-2; TRBD1 matches at 10 bases. The CDR3 is made up of 14 amino acids. The V and J ends lost 6 bases and 6 bases, in that order; junction bases with no gene match: 4. Looked up from germline, CDR1 is SGHTA and CDR2 is FQGTGA.

The chain links TRBV27 to TRBJ1-5; D is unclear. Trimming pared 6 bases from V and 3 bases from J, leaving 9 bases between. The CDR3 runs to 13 residues. Per the germline V gene, CDR1 is MNHEY and CDR2 is SMNVEV (reference sequence). CDR3 region: CASSHQDNQPQHF. The CDR3 nucleotides are TGTGCCAGCAGCCACCAGGACAATCAGCCCCAGCATTTT.

This clone has more than one count but fewer than ten. V gene TRBV29-1 combines with J gene TRBJ1-5; D is undetermined. CDR1 and CDR2 (germline): SQVTM, ANQGSEA. V lost 4 bases and J 9 bases, leaving 7 bases between the germline ends. CDR3 length: 10 residues. In DNA, the CDR3 is TGCAGCGTTGGTGAGGGGCCCCAGCATTTT. This translates into CSVGEGPQHF.

The genes are TRBV7-2 and TRBJ1-5; D possibly corresponds to TRBD1 (5 bases). The V gene's germline CDR1 is SGHTA and CDR2 FQGNSA. The V and J ends lost 4 bases and 4 bases respectively, with 17 bases between them. This CDR3 is built from 16 residues. CDR3 sequence (DNA): TGTGCCAGCAGCTCCCTTCAGGGCAGTGATAATCAGCCCCAGCATTTT. Protein product: CASSSLQGSDNQPQHF.